Shown below are 7 T cell receptor beta chains from a single sample sequenced in a study of shared clonotypes between healthy human individuals. Using immunoSEQ multiplex PCR, the repertoire was profiled, and TCRdb retains in-frame clones only, with some absent. The sample contains about 520,000 clones, 95% to 97% of which appear only once. Specimen: naive CD4+ T cells sorted from blood. Sample subset: CD45RA+ positively selected. The receptors stem from a woman in her twenties or thirties in good health.

The rearrangement uses TRBV19 and TRBJ1-4; unclear D gene. CDR1 and CDR2 (germline): LNHDA, SQIVND (reference sequence). Trimming took off 6 bases at V and 2 bases at J, with 10 bases between the two ends. The CDR3 has 14 residues. CDR3 in DNA: TGTGCCAGTAGAGTAGACTCCACTAATGAAAAACTGTTTTTT. Translated: CASRVDSTNEKLFF.

This clone was counted once. The chain carries TRBV10-1 and TRBJ1-1; D call uncertain. Germline assignment: CDR1 WNHNN and CDR2 SYGVQD (reference sequence). The CDR3 runs to 15 residues. Trimming left V 7 bases short and J 7 bases short, with 22 bases between. CDR3 protein: CASTRTVVGMGEAFF. CDR3 DNA: TGCGCCAGCACCCGGACGGTTGTGGGGATGGGTGAAGCTTTCTTT.

The chain combines TRBV7-8 with TRBJ2-7; perhaps TRBD2 as D (5 bases). V lost 2 bases to trimming and J lost 4 bases, with 15 bases between them. Germline V gene lookup returns CDR1 SGHVS and CDR2 FQNEAQ. The CDR3 covers 15 residues. The CDR3 DNA reads as TGTGCCAGCAGCTTAATGGCGAGAGGGCTGTACGAGCAGTACTTC. Translated, it gives CASSLMARGLYEQYF.

This chain joins TRBV27 and TRBJ2-7, with 8 bases that match TRBD2. The V and J ends lost 9 bases and 1 base, in that order; junction bases with no gene match: 14. The CDR3 totals 16 residues. From germline, CDR1 is MNHEY and CDR2 SMNVEV (reference sequence). Here the CDR3 DNA reads TGTGCCAGTGGGGCCTTGGCGGGAGGAGCATCCTACGAGCAGTACTTC. Amino acids: CASGALAGGASYEQYF.

The rearrangement links TRBV7-6 to TRBJ1-5, with D unclear. CDR1 is SGHVS, CDR2 FNYEAQ, per germline. This CDR3 is 15 amino acids long. The ends were cut back, 1 base at V and 2 bases at J, with 9 bases in the middle. The CDR3 region is CASSLEGVGNQPQHF. CDR3 nucleotides: TGTGCCAGCAGCTTAGAGGGAGTTGGCAATCAGCCCCAGCATTTT.

The chain has TRBV5-1 and TRBJ1-2; 9 positions match TRBD1. Germline V CDR1 and CDR2: SGHRS, YFSETQ. The V segment lost 4 bases and the J segment 6 bases; nucleotides outside the gene matches: 7. CDR3 length: 14 residues. The CDR3 DNA reads as TGCGCCAGCAGCACAGGACAGGGGATTCATGGCTACACCTTC. It is translated as CASSTGQGIHGYTF.

The rearrangement joins TRBV5-1 to TRBJ1-1; D is uncertain. CDR1 is SGHRS and CDR2 is YFSETQ in the germline V gene. The V gene lost 2 bases and the J gene lost 0 bases, with 8 bases spanning the gap. CDR3 size: 14 residues. DNA of the CDR3: TGCGCCAGCAGCTTTACCGACATGAACACTGAAGCTTTCTTT. As protein: CASSFTDMNTEAFF.